The sequence of this T cell receptor beta chain was determined in a study of blood T cell repertoires in COVID-19. Study-level information: The United States, Italy and Spain supplied acute and convalescent COVID-19 samples. Sample material is recorded as cDNA or gDNA derived from T cells, B-cell-depleted T cells, or PBMCs.

The repertoire was sequenced with immunoSEQ multiplex PCR; TCRdb's copy has only in-frame clones and lacks some. This sample has around 70,000 clones; roughly 91% occur once, and the top ten carry less than 8%. The CDR3 is made up of 14 amino acids. V was shortened by 1 base and J by 1 base, with 7 bases between the two germline ends. Germline values: CDR1 LGHDT, CDR2 YNNKEL (reference sequence). This TCR was recovered from a man aged 50 to 60 with active COVID-19. What was sequenced was peripheral blood. The chain joins TRBV3-1 (or the pseudogene TRBV3-2) to TRBJ2-5; no clear D. The CDR3 sequence is CASSQVPGQETQYF. The CDR3 DNA follows: TGTGCCAGCAGCCAAGTCCCCGGCCAAGAGACCCAGTACTTC.